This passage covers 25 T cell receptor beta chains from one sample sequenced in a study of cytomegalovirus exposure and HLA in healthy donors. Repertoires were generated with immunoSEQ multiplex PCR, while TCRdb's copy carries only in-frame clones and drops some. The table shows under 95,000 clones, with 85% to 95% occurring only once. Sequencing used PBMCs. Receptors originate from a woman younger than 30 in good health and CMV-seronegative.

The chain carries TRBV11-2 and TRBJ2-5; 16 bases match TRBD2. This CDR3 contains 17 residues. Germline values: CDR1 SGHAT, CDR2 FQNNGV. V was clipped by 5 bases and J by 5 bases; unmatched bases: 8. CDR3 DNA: TGTGCCAGCAGCCCAGGGACTAGCGGGGGGGCTTGGGAGACCCAGTACTTC. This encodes CASSPGTSGGAWETQYF.

CDR3 in amino acids: CASSQEKPGQGIYGYTF. The CDR3 DNA sequence: TGCGCCAGCAGCCAGGAGAAACCGGGACAGGGAATCTATGGCTACACCTTC. V and J are TRBV4-3 and TRBJ1-2; 9 bases fit TRBD1. Germline V gene lookup returns CDR1 LGHNA and CDR2 YSLEER. This CDR3 is built from 17 residues. Trimming removed 3 bases from V and 4 bases from J; junction bases left unmatched: 12.

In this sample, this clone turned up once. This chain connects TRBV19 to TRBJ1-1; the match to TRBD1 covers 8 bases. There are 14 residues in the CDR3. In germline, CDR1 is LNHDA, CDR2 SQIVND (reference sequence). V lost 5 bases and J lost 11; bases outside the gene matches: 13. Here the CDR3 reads CASSSDRVVVAAFF. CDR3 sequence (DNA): TGTGCCAGTAGTTCGGACAGGGTGGTTGTAGCGGCTTTCTTT. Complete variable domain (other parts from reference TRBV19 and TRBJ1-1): DGGITQSPKYLFRKEGQNVTLSCEQNLNHDAMYWYRQDPGQGLRLIYYSQIVNDFQKGDIAEGYSVSREKKESFPLTVTSAQKNPTAFYLCASSSDRVVVAAFFGQGTRLTVV.

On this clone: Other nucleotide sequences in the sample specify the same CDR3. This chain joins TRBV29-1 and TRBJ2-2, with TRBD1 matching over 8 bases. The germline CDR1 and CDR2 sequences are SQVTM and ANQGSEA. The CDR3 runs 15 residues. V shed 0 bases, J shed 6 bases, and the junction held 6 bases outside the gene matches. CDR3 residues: CSVEEGDRGSGELFF. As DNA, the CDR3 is TGCAGCGTTGAAGAGGGCGACAGGGGATCCGGGGAGCTGTTTTTT.

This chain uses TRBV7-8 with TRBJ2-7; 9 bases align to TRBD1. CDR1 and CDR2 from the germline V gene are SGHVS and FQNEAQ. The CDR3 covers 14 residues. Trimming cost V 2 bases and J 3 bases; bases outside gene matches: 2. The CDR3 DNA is TGTGCCAGCAGCTTAAGGACAGGGGTCTACGAGCAGTACTTC. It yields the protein CASSLRTGVYEQYF.

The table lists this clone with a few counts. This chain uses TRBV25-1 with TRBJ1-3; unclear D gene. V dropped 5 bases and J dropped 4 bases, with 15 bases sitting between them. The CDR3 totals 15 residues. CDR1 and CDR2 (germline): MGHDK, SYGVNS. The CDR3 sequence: CASSLSAGTGNTIYF. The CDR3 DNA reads TGTGCCAGCAGTCTCTCAGCAGGTACAGGAAACACCATATATTTT.

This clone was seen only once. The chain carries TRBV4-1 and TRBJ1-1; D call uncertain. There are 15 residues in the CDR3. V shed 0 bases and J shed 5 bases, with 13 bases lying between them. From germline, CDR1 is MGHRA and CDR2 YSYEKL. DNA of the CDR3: TGCGCCAGCAGCCAAGATTGGCTGGCGGAGACTGAAGCTTTCTTT. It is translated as CASSQDWLAETEAFF.

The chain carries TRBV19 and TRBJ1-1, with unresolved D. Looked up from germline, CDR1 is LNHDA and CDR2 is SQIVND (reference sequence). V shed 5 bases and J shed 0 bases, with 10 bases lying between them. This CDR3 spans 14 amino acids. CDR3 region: CASSSQIMNTEAFF. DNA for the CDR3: TGTGCCAGTAGTTCACAGATCATGAACACTGAAGCTTTCTTT.

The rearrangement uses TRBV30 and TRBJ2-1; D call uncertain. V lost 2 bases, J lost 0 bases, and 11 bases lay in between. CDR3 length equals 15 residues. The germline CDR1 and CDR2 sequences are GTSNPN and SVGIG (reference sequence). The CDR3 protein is CAWSHGFSSYNEQFF. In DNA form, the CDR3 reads TGTGCCTGGAGTCATGGCTTCAGCTCCTACAATGAGCAGTTCTTC.

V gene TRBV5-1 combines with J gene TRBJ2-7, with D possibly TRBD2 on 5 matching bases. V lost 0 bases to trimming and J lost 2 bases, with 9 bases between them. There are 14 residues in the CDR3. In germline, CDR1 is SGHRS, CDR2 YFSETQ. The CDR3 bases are TGCGCCAGCAGCTTGGGGACTGAGCCCTACGAGCAGTACTTC. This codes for CASSLGTEPYEQYF.

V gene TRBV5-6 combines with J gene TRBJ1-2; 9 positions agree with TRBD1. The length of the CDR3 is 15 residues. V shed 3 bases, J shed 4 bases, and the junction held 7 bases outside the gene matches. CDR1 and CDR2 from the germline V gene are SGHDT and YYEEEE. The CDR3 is CASSYKQGAGYGYTF. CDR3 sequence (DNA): TGTGCCAGCAGCTATAAACAGGGGGCCGGCTATGGCTACACCTTC.

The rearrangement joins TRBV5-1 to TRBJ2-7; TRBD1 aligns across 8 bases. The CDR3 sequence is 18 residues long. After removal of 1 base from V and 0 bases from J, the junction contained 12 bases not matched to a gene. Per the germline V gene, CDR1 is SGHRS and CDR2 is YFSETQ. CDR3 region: CASSLWGEGQGRSYEQYF. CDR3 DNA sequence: TGCGCCAGCAGCTTGTGGGGGGAAGGACAGGGACGCTCCTACGAGCAGTACTTC.

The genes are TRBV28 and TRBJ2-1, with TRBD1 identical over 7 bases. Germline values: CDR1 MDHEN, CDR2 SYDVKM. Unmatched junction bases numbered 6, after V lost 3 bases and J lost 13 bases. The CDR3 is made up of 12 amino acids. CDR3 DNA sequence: TGTGCCAGCAGTTTTGCGGACAGGAGACAGTTCTTC. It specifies CASSFADRRQFF.

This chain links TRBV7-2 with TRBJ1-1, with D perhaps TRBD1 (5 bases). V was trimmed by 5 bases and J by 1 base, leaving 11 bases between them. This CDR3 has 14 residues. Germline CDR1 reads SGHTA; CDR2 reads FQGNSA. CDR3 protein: CASSPYGGNTEAFF. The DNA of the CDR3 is TGTGCCAGCAGCCCGTACGGGGGGAACACTGAAGCTTTCTTT.

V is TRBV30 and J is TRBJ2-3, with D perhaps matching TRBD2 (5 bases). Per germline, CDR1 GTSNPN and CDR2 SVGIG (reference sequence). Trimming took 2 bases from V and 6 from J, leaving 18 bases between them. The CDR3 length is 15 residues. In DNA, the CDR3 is TGTGCCTGGAGTTCAGCAGCCGCGGGCTGGGATACGCAGTATTTT. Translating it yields CAWSSAAAGWDTQYF.

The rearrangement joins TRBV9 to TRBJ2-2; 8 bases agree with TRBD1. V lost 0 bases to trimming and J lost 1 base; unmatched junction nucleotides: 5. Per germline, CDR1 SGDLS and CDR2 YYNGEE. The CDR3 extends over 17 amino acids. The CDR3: CASSVGTGRMNTGELFF. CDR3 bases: TGTGCCAGCAGCGTAGGGACAGGGAGAATGAACACCGGGGAGCTGTTTTTT. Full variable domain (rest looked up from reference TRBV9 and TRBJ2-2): DSGVTQTPKHLITATGQRVTLRCSPRSGDLSVYWYQQSLDQGLQFLIQYYNGEERAKGNILERFSAQQFPDLHSELNLSSLELGDSALYFCASSVGTGRMNTGELFFGEGSRLTVL.

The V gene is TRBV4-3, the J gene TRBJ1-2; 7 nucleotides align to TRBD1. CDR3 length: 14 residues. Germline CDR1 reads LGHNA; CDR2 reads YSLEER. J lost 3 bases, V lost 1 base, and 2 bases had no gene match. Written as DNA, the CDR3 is TGCGCCAGCAGCCAAGGCACAGGGGACTATGGCTACACCTTC. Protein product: CASSQGTGDYGYTF.

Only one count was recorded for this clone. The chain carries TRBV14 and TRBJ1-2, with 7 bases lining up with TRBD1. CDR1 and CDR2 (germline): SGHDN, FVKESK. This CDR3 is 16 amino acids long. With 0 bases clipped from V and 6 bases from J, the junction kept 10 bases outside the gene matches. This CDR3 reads CASSQELTGKVNGYTF. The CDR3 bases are TGTGCCAGCAGCCAAGAACTGACAGGGAAGGTTAATGGCTACACCTTC.

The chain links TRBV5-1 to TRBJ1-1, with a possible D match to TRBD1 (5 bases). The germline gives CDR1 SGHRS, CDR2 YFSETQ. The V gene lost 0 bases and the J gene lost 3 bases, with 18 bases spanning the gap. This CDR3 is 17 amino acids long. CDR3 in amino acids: CASSLAALGGGYTEAFF. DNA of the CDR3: TGCGCCAGCAGCTTGGCCGCGTTGGGGGGAGGATACACTGAAGCTTTCTTT.

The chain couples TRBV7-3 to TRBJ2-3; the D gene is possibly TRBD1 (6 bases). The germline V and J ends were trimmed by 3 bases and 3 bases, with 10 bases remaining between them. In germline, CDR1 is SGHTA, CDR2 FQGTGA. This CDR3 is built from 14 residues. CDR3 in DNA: TGTGCCAGCAGCTTCAGGGACACAACAGATACGCAGTATTTT. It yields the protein CASSFRDTTDTQYF.

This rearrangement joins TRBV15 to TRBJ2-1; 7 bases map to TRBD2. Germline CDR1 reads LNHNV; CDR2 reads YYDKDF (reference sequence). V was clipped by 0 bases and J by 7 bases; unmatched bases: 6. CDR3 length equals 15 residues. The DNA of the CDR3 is TGTGCCACCAGCAGAGATCGACCGGGAGGTAATGAGCAGTTCTTC. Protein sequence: CATSRDRPGGNEQFF. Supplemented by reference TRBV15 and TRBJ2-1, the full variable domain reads DAMVIQNPRYQVTQFGKPVTLSCSQTLNHNVMYWYQQKSSQAPKLLFHYYDKDFNNEADTPDNFQSRRPNTSFCFLDIRSPGLGDTAMYLCATSRDRPGGNEQFFGPGTRLTVL.

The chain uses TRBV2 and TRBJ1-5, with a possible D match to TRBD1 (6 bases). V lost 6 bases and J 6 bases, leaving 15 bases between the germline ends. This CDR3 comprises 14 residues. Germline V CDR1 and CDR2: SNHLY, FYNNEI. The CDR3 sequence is CASSDLQGAQPQHF. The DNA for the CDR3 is TGTGCCAGCAGCGATCTACAGGGAGCTCAGCCCCAGCATTTT.

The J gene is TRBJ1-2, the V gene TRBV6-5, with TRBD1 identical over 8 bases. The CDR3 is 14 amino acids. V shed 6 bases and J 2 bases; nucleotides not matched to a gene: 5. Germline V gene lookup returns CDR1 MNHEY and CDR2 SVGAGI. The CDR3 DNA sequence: TGTGCCAGCAGATCTGGACAGGGAAACTATGGCTACACCTTC. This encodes CASRSGQGNYGYTF.

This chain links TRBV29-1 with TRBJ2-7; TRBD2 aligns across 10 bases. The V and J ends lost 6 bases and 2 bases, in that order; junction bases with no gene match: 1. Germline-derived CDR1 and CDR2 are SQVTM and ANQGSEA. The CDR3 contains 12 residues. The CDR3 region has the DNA TGCAGCGTCGGACTAGCGGCCTACGAGCAGTACTTC. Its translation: CSVGLAAYEQYF.

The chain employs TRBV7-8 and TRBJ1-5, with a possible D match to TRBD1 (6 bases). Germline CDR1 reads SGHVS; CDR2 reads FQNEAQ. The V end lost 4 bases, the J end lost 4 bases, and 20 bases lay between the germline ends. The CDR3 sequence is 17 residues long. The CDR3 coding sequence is TGTGCCAGCAGCTCCCCCCGGGTAAATCAGGGGAATCAGCCCCAGCATTTT. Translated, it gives CASSSPRVNQGNQPQHF.